The present T cell receptor (beta chain) was sequenced within a study of shared clonotypes between healthy human individuals. The overall study: Per donor, three plates held CD4 naive cells, three held CD4 memory, two held CD8 naive and one held CD8 memory. Study-wide results and limits: In several donors, around 4.8% of naive CD4 clonotypes appeared in common.

Details on this clone: Its antigen is unknown.

TCRdb's copy holds only in-frame clones and misses some; the assay was immunoSEQ multiplex PCR. This sample carries some 2,500,000 clones, 93% of them seen once, and the ten largest clones take around 0.4%. Only Caucasian adults living in Nashville, Tennessee made up the donor group. Subsets obtained from CD4+ cells comprised CD45RA+ naive and CD45RA-negative memory cells. Germline assignment: CDR1 MNHEY and CDR2 SMNVEV (reference sequence). The length of the CDR3 is 14 residues. Trimming took off 6 bases at V and 4 bases at J, with 15 bases between the two ends. This TCR came from a man in his late teens or twenties in good health. Some clones in this sample may be carry-over from other donors' samples. Sequences were obtained from naive CD4+ T cells from PBMCs. The subset denotes: CD45RA+ positively selected. The V and J genes are TRBV27 and TRBJ1-1; D remains ambiguous. The DNA for the CDR3 is TGTGCCAGCAGGCCTTCTGGGTTTTTCACTGAAGCTTTCTTT. Translated: CASRPSGFFTEAFF.